The 14 T cell receptor beta chains reported below all come from one sample, sequenced in a study of shared clonotypes between healthy human individuals. Sequencing used immunoSEQ multiplex PCR; TCRdb keeps in-frame clones, though not all of them. The data contain some 450,000 clones, approximately 71% of them seen just once; the ten biggest clones take up more than 10%. The material sequenced was PBMCs. These receptors were collected from a woman aged 40 to 55 in good health. Some clones in this sample may be carry-over from other donors' samples.

Points on this clone: A read error may be the cause here, since a much bigger clone is one base away. The V and J genes are TRBV28 and TRBJ1-2; 7 nucleotides agree with TRBD1. The V gene end was trimmed by 5 bases and the J gene end by 7 bases; junction bases not matched to a gene: 10. Germline V gives CDR1 MDHEN, CDR2 SYDVKM. The CDR3 spans 14 residues. CDR3 DNA sequence: TGTGCCAGCAGTGCGACAGGGCAGGCTGGTGGCTACACCTTC. Translated, it gives CASSATGQAGGYTF.

V usage is TRBV27 and J usage is TRBJ2-3; 7 bases are shared with TRBD2. There are 15 residues in the CDR3. The V and J ends lost 8 bases and 3 bases, in that order; junction bases with no gene match: 11. Germline values: CDR1 MNHEY, CDR2 SMNVEV (reference sequence). In nucleotides, the CDR3 is TGTGCCAGCGCCTCCCAGGCGGGAGTTACAGATACGCAGTATTTT. Translation: CASASQAGVTDTQYF.

Concerning this clone itself: This CDR3 is also generated by other DNA sequences in the sample. The J gene is TRBJ2-7, the V gene TRBV7-2; D assignment may be TRBD1 or TRBD2 (5 bases each). The CDR3 has 14 residues. The germline CDR1 and CDR2 sequences are SGHTA and FQGNSA. The V end was cut by 5 bases, the J end by 2 bases, with 13 bases between. This CDR3 is CASSPRDGAYEQYF. The CDR3 DNA reads TGTGCCAGCAGCCCCCGGGACGGAGCCTACGAGCAGTACTTC.

The chain combines TRBV10-2 with TRBJ2-1; TRBD2 matches at 11 bases. Trimming took 7 bases from V and 7 from J; bases not matched to a gene: 3. The CDR3 runs to 13 residues. Germline CDR1 reads WSHSY; CDR2 reads SAAADI. The CDR3 DNA follows: TGCGCCAGCAAGGTAGCGGGAGGGAATGAGCAGTTCTTC. Its translation: CASKVAGGNEQFF.

The V call is TRBV5-4, the J call TRBJ2-1, with D unclear. CDR3 size: 13 residues. CDR1 is SGHNT and CDR2 is YYREEE in the germline V gene (reference sequence). The V and J ends lost 4 bases and 5 bases respectively, with 10 bases between them. The CDR3 DNA sequence: TGTGCCAGCAGCCTCACCCGAAACAATGAGCAGTTCTTC. It codes for CASSLTRNNEQFF.

This clone has just one count. A far larger clone lies a single base away; this is likely a read error. The sample contains more than one DNA sequence encoding this CDR3. The J gene is TRBJ1-1, the V gene TRBV1; the table assigns TRBD1, which was not confirmed against the DNA. TRBV1 corresponds to a pseudogene. This CDR3 has 15 residues. The DNA for the CDR3 is TGCACCAGCAGCCAAGAAGACAGGGAGAACACTGAAGCTTTCTTC. Translating gives CTSSQEDRENTEAFF.

This clone showed up just once. This sequence joins TRBV5-4 and TRBJ2-7; the match to TRBD2 covers 7 bases. The CDR3 runs 14 residues. CDR1 SGHNT and CDR2 YYREEE come from the germline V gene (reference sequence). Losses at the gene ends were 4 bases for V and 2 bases for J; bases not matched to a gene: 6. The CDR3 spells CASSHKTSTYEQYF. In DNA form, the CDR3 reads TGTGCCAGCAGCCATAAGACTAGCACCTACGAGCAGTACTTC.

This clone came up many times. The chain links TRBV4-1 to TRBJ2-3, with a weak D call TRBD2 (6 bases). This CDR3 spans 16 amino acids. The V gene's germline CDR1 is MGHRA and CDR2 YSYEKL. V was trimmed by 2 bases and J by 0 bases, leaving 12 bases between them. The CDR3 DNA reads TGCGCCAGCAGCCAAATCAGCGGGCCAAGCACAGATACGCAGTATTTT. Translating gives CASSQISGPSTDTQYF.

The chain combines TRBV28 with TRBJ2-7; a possible D gene is TRBD1 (6 bases). Germline-derived CDR1 and CDR2 are MDHEN and SYDVKM. The CDR3 spans 17 residues. Deletions cut 6 bases from V and 0 bases from J, with 21 bases between. CDR3 loop: CASSTPAPGTYSYEQYF. CDR3 nucleotide sequence: TGTGCCAGCAGCACACCTGCCCCCGGGACATACTCCTACGAGCAGTACTTC.

This rearrangement joins TRBV5-1 to TRBJ2-5; D call uncertain. The J call is in doubt because the DNA end fits TRBJ2-7 better. This CDR3 contains 12 residues. Germline CDR1 reads SGHRS; CDR2 reads YFSETQ. For the CDR3, the DNA is TGCGCCAGCAGTTTCGACCGCTACGAGCAGTACTTC. Its translation is CASSFDRYEQYF.

The chain joins TRBV11-3 to TRBJ2-3; D remains unclear. V lost 1 base and J 0 bases, leaving 8 bases between the germline ends. Germline CDR1 is SGHNT and CDR2 is YENEEA. The CDR3 has 15 residues. The CDR3 nucleotides read TGTGCCAGCAGCTTAGGGCGGCAAAGCACAGATACGCAGTATTTT. Its translation is CASSLGRQSTDTQYF.

The J gene is TRBJ2-3, the V gene TRBV9; D unresolved. Germline V gives CDR1 SGDLS, CDR2 YYNGEE. There are 12 residues in the CDR3. V shed 0 bases and J shed 6 bases, with 5 bases lying between them. This CDR3 is CASSVGQDTQYF. In DNA, the CDR3 is TGTGCCAGCAGCGTAGGCCAGGATACGCAGTATTTT.

The chain recombines TRBV6-6 with TRBJ2-2; D gene ambiguous. CDR3 length: 13 residues. The V end lost 2 bases, the J end lost 1 base, and 2 bases lay between the germline ends. CDR1 and CDR2 (germline): MNHNY, SVGAGI (reference sequence). In nucleotides, the CDR3 is TGTGCCAGCAGTTACAAGAACACCGGGGAGCTGTTTTTT. Translating it yields CASSYKNTGELFF.

This clone was recorded once. The chain couples TRBV11-2 to TRBJ2-5; the D is unclear. Germline CDR1 and CDR2: SGHAT and FQNNGV. There are 14 residues in the CDR3. Trimming took 5 bases from V and 3 from J, leaving 13 bases between them. Written as DNA, the CDR3 is TGTGCCAGCAGCCAAAACTATGGAAAAGAGACCCAGTACTTC. Translating gives CASSQNYGKETQYF.